This is a list of T cell receptor beta chains from one sample in a study of persistence of HIV-infected CD4 T cells. These receptors lack a known antigen. Here immunoSEQ multiplex PCR was the method, and the copy in TCRdb shows in-frame clones only, minus some. The sample holds 40,000 to 55,000 clones, 70% to 80% seen once. Sequenced here: CD4+ T cells sorted from PBMCs after approximately 19-hour stimulation, sampled from a patient who received antiretroviral therapy. These receptor sequences come from an adult man with HIV who was CMV-seropositive. CDR3s include the opening cysteine and the closing phenylalanine or tryptophan. The D gene is left open where the match is weak. Not all rows give a size; the values are once, few, many and, for expanded clones, a class.

clone_size,j_call,d_call,v_call,cdr3_aa,cdr3_nt
few,TRBJ2-2,TRBD2,TRBV4-3,CASSPVPGGPRELFF,TGCGCCAGCAGCCCAGTCCCGGGAGGGCCGAGGGAGCTGTTTTTT
once,TRBJ1-2,NA,TRBV7-2,CASQRYNYGYTF,TGTGCCAGCCAAAGATATAACTATGGCTACACCTTC
NA,TRBJ1-3,TRBD1,TRBV6-5,CASDRDSRNTIYF,TGTGCCAGCGACCGGGACAGCCGAAACACCATATATTTT
few,TRBJ2-1,NA,TRBV7-2,CASSFKVEQFF,TGTGCCAGCAGCTTCAAAGTTGAGCAGTTCTTC
NA,TRBJ1-3,NA,TRBV19,CASSIDGGSGNTIYF,TGTGCCAGTAGTATAGACGGGGGCTCTGGAAACACCATATATTTT
NA,TRBJ2-7,TRBD2,TRBV7-2,CASSLRDYPYEQYF,TGTGCCAGCAGCCTCCGGGACTACCCCTACGAGCAGTACTTC
once,TRBJ1-3,NA,TRBV19,CASKPQSSGNTIYF,TGTGCCAGTAAGCCCCAGAGCTCTGGAAACACCATATATTTT
NA,TRBJ1-2,NA,TRBV30,CAWSGRRGDDGYTF,TGTGCCTGGAGTGGTCGACGGGGAGATGATGGCTACACCTTC
NA,TRBJ2-1,TRBD2,TRBV7-2,CASSLTPSGAGGRNEQFF,TGTGCCAGCAGCTTAACCCCCTCGGGGGCGGGGGGAAGGAATGAGCAGTTCTTC
NA,TRBJ2-7,TRBD1,TRBV10-2,CASSVGTGAYEQYF,TGCGCCAGCAGTGTCGGGACAGGAGCCTACGAGCAGTACTTC
NA,TRBJ1-2,NA,TRBV19,CASSIQDGYYGYTF,TGTGCCAGTAGTATCCAGGACGGGTACTATGGCTACACCTTC
NA,TRBJ2-1,TRBD2,TRBV6-2/TRBV6-3,CASSYRMAGGPNEQFF,TGTGCCAGCAGTTACAGGATGGCGGGAGGGCCAAATGAGCAGTTCTTC
NA,TRBJ2-6,NA,TRBV18,CASSPEPGAGANVLTF,TGTGCCAGCTCACCAGAACCAGGGGCTGGGGCCAACGTCCTGACTTTC
NA,TRBJ1-6,NA,TRBV27,CASSRVGSPLHF,TGTGCCAGCAGCCGGGTGGGTTCACCCCTCCACTTT
NA,TRBJ2-3,NA,TRBV18,CASSPMTRGTDTQYF,TGTGCCAGCTCACCAATGACTAGGGGCACAGATACGCAGTATTTT
NA,TRBJ2-7,TRBD2,TRBV2,CASSEGAGGPYEQYF,TGTGCCAGCAGTGAAGGGGCGGGGGGGCCCTACGAGCAGTACTTC
NA,TRBJ2-1,NA,TRBV9,CASSVVAAYNEQFF,TGTGCCAGCAGCGTAGTGGCAGCCTACAATGAGCAGTTCTTC
NA,TRBJ1-2,NA,TRBV30,CAWSLTGAYGYTF,TGTGCCTGGAGTCTTACGGGGGCATATGGCTACACCTTC
NA,TRBJ1-6,TRBD1,TRBV6-5,CASSPVQGVSSPLHF,TGTGCCAGCAGTCCCGTTCAGGGGGTCAGTTCACCCCTCCACTTT
NA,TRBJ1-2,NA,TRBV6-1,CASSDDMRDRGYTF,TGTGCCAGCAGTGATGATATGCGGGATCGTGGCTACACCTTC
NA,TRBJ1-6,TRBD1,TRBV6-5,CASSPGTGGNSPLHF,TGTGCCAGCAGCCCCGGGACAGGGGGCAATTCACCCCTCCACTTT
few,TRBJ2-1,NA,TRBV6-5,CASSFRQRGSYNEQFF,TGTGCCAGCAGTTTCAGACAGAGGGGCTCCTACAATGAGCAGTTCTTC
NA,TRBJ2-4,NA,TRBV6-2/TRBV6-3,CASSPPVGVKNIQYF,TGTGCCAGCAGCCCTCCGGTGGGGGTCAAAAACATTCAGTACTTC
NA,TRBJ2-7,NA,TRBV5-4,CASSLGGRREQYF,TGTGCCAGCAGCTTAGGGGGGCGTAGAGAGCAGTACTTC
NA,TRBJ2-2,TRBD2,TRBV5-4,CASSPTSGVEGTGELFF,TGTGCCAGCAGCCCGACTAGCGGGGTGGAGGGCACCGGGGAGCTGTTTTTT
few,TRBJ1-1,TRBD1,TRBV4-2,CASSQGPGDSTEAFF,TGTGCCAGCAGCCAAGGTCCAGGGGACAGCACTGAAGCTTTCTTT
once,TRBJ2-1,TRBD1,TRBV7-8,CASSQRAGGYNEQFF,TGTGCCAGCAGCCAGAGGGCAGGGGGCTACAATGAGCAGTTCTTC
NA,TRBJ2-7,TRBD1,TRBV30,CAWMTGSSYEQYF,TGTGCCTGGATGACAGGGTCTAGCTACGAGCAGTACTTC
NA,TRBJ2-3,TRBD2,TRBV4-2,CASSQVGAGGNTQYF,TGTGCCAGCAGCCAAGTAGGAGCGGGAGGCAATACGCAGTATTTT
NA,TRBJ2-7,TRBD1,TRBV30,CAWGRDRAYEQYF,TGTGCCTGGGGAAGGGACAGGGCCTACGAGCAGTACTTC
NA,TRBJ1-1,TRBD1,TRBV5-1,CASSLQGYTEAFF,TGCGCCAGCAGTTTACAGGGGTACACTGAAGCTTTCTTT
few,TRBJ2-3,TRBD2,TRBV5-4,CASSLEASGYAMTQYF,TGTGCCAGCAGCTTGGAGGCTAGCGGCTATGCCATGACGCAGTATTTT
once,TRBJ1-1,TRBD1,TRBV7-2,CASSGGTANTEAFF,TGTGCCAGCAGCGGAGGGACAGCGAACACTGAAGCTTTCTTT
NA,TRBJ1-1,NA,TRBV3-1/TRBV3-2,CASSPTGPRTEAFF,TGTGCCAGCAGCCCGACGGGCCCCCGGACTGAAGCTTTCTTT
NA,TRBJ1-2,NA,TRBV6-6,CASSNPQGTSGYTF,TGTGCCAGCAGTAACCCACAGGGAACCTCTGGCTACACCTTC
NA,TRBJ2-1,NA,TRBV5-1,CASSLDSRSYNEQFF,TGCGCCAGCAGCTTGGACAGCAGGTCCTACAATGAGCAGTTCTTC
NA,TRBJ1-1,NA,TRBV10-3,CAISGSRKGTEAFF,TGTGCCATCAGTGGTAGCAGGAAGGGAACTGAAGCTTTCTTT
few,TRBJ1-6,TRBD1,TRBV27,CASSRGTGGQSPLHF,TGTGCCAGCAGTCGCGGGACAGGGGGCCAATCACCCCTCCACTTT
NA,TRBJ1-1,NA,TRBV3-1/TRBV3-2,CASSQPGRNTEAFF,TGTGCCAGCAGCCAGCCGGGACGGAACACTGAAGCTTTCTTT
NA,TRBJ1-1,NA,TRBV5-1,CASSSLSGGGTEAFF,TGCGCCAGCAGCTCACTCTCTGGGGGTGGCACTGAAGCTTTCTTT
few,TRBJ2-7,NA,TRBV10-3,CAITESRDDPFEQYF,TGTGCCATCACCGAATCACGGGACGATCCATTCGAGCAGTACTTC
NA,TRBJ2-2,NA,TRBV10-3,CAISAGTGELFF,TGTGCCATCAGTGCAGGGACCGGGGAGCTGTTTTTT
NA,TRBJ1-2,NA,TRBV27,CASSSQLNGYTF,TGTGCCAGCAGTTCACAATTGAATGGCTACACCTTC
NA,TRBJ1-1,TRBD1,TRBV7-6,CASSPWDRNTEAFF,TGTGCCAGCAGCCCTTGGGACAGAAACACTGAAGCTTTCTTT
NA,TRBJ1-2,NA,TRBV7-2,CASSLVPIRETNYGYTF,TGTGCCAGCAGCTTAGTCCCAATAAGAGAAACTAACTATGGCTACACCTTC
NA,TRBJ2-2,NA,TRBV18,CASSQDSSELFF,TGTGCCAGCTCCCAAGACAGTTCGGAGCTGTTTTTT
NA,TRBJ1-6,NA,TRBV7-3,CASSLSPGWNSPLHF,TGTGCCAGCAGCTTAAGTCCAGGGTGGAATTCACCCCTCCACTTT
NA,TRBJ1-1,NA,TRBV6-5,CASSYTGTMNTEAFF,TGTGCCAGCAGTTACACAGGGACCATGAACACTGAAGCTTTCTTT
NA,TRBJ1-3,NA,TRBV2,CASSELKNTIYF,TGTGCCAGCAGTGAATTGAAAAACACCATATATTTT
NA,TRBJ1-2,NA,TRBV18,CASSPATGLVHYGYTF,TGTGCCAGCTCACCCGCGACGGGGCTGGTACACTATGGCTACACCTTC
once,TRBJ1-2,NA,TRBV2,CASSENSFYGYTF,TGTGCCAGCAGTGAAAACAGCTTCTATGGCTACACCTTC
NA,TRBJ2-5,NA,TRBV14,CASSPQTHRDLQETQYF,TGTGCCAGCAGCCCGCAAACCCACCGGGACCTCCAAGAGACCCAGTACTTC
NA,TRBJ1-5,NA,TRBV28,CASSFVGARTGQPQHF,TGTGCCAGCAGTTTCGTAGGGGCCCGGACGGGTCAGCCCCAGCATTTT
NA,TRBJ2-1,NA,TRBV5-4,CASSLEVNEQFF,TGTGCCAGCAGCTTGGAAGTCAATGAGCAGTTCTTC
few,TRBJ2-3,NA,TRBV7-2,CASSPVGPPRDTQYF,TGTGCCAGCAGCCCGGTCGGACCTCCAAGAGATACGCAGTATTTT
NA,TRBJ1-5,NA,TRBV4-2,CASSRRTAPRWAQHF,TGTGCCAGCAGCCGCCGGACAGCCCCCCGATGGGCCCAGCATTTT
NA,TRBJ2-1,NA,TRBV30,CATHPSRGVYNEQFF,TGTGCCACCCACCCCTCTCGAGGGGTCTACAATGAGCAGTTCTTC
NA,TRBJ1-5,NA,TRBV5-8,CASSFNKNSNQPQHF,TGTGCCAGCAGCTTCAACAAGAATAGCAATCAGCCCCAGCATTTT
NA,TRBJ1-1,TRBD1,TRBV7-9,CASSLQGYTEAFF,TGTGCCAGCAGCCTACAGGGGTACACTGAAGCTTTCTTT